A selection of T cell receptor beta chains follows, all from one sample in a study of T cells in Graves' hyperthyroidism and ophthalmopathy. TCRdb called the multiplex PCR reads again in MiXCR, with one record for every CDR3 protein. The profile shows 600,000 to 650,000 distinct CDR3 sequences, 20% to 25% of them singletons. Sequencing was performed on blood. The receptor source for this set is a man younger than 45 with Graves' ophthalmopathy. CDR3s include the opening cysteine and the closing phenylalanine or tryptophan. D genes are given only for firm matches. Part of the rows lack a size; the others show once, few, many or a class for expanded clones.

CDR3 length	V gene	D gene	clone size	J gene	CDR3 protein	CDR3 DNA
13	TRBV9	-	few	TRBJ2-5	CASSVVPRETQYF	TGTGCCAGCAGCGTAGTTCCGCGAGAGACCCAGTACTTC
14	TRBV20-1	-	-	TRBJ1-1	CSPGKGSVNTEAFF	TGCAGCCCAGGGAAGGGTTCGGTGAACACTGAAGCTTTCTTT
11	TRBV29-1	-	few	TRBJ2-7	CSVEQGYEQYF	TGCAGCGTTGAACAGGGCTACGAGCAGTACTTC
14	TRBV29-1	TRBD1	-	TRBJ2-7	CSVLDRGSPYEQYF	TGCAGCGTTTTAGACAGGGGGTCCCCCTACGAGCAGTACTTC
16	TRBV29-1	TRBD1	few	TRBJ2-3	CSAAPRTGGGTDTQYF	TGCAGCGCGGCCCCTCGGACAGGGGGCGGGACAGATACGCAGTATTTT
14	TRBV20-1	-	-	TRBJ2-3	CSASSQEGLPAQYF	TGCAGTGCTAGCTCTCAGGAAGGACTCCCTGCGCAGTATTTT
18	TRBV28	TRBD2	-	TRBJ2-4	CASSGGLAGGPAKTIQYF	TGTGCCAGCAGTGGGGGACTAGCGGGAGGGCCGGCCAAAACCATTCAGTACTTC
15	TRBV3-1	-	few	TRBJ2-1	CASSQDWSTGDEQFF	TGTGCCAGCAGCCAAGATTGGTCTACCGGTGATGAGCAGTTCTTC
13	TRBV30	-	few	TRBJ1-4	CAWSPGGNEKLFF	TGTGCCTGGAGTCCCGGGGGCAATGAAAAACTGTTTTTT
15	TRBV20-1	-	many	TRBJ1-5	CSARDRQTVYQPQHF	TGCAGTGCTAGAGACCGACAGACGGTCTATCAGCCCCAGCATTTT
17	TRBV15	-	few	TRBJ2-3	CATSRVRGTPSTDTQYF	TGTGCCACCAGCAGAGTGCGGGGGACACCTAGCACAGATACGCAGTATTTT
17	TRBV4-1	-	-	TRBJ2-1	CASSQDGFTESYNEQFF	TGCGCCAGCAGCCAAGATGGGTTTACGGAGTCCTACAATGAGCAGTTCTTC
14	TRBV30	TRBD1	many	TRBJ2-7	CAWGIEGTAYEQYF	TGTGCCTGGGGGATCGAGGGGACAGCATACGAGCAGTACTTC
13	TRBV20-1	TRBD1	few	TRBJ1-1	CSATAQGWTEAFF	TGCAGTGCAACCGCACAGGGGTGGACTGAAGCTTTCTTT
14	TRBV10-3	TRBD1	-	TRBJ2-2	CAIGRQGDTGELFF	TGTGCCATCGGCAGACAGGGTGACACCGGGGAGCTGTTTTTT
15	TRBV3-1	-	many	TRBJ1-5	CASSQGTVGYQPQHF	TGTGCCAGCAGCCAGGGGACTGTGGGGTATCAGCCCCAGCATTTT
15	TRBV28	TRBD1	few	TRBJ2-1	CASSHRTGAYNEQFF	TGTGCCAGCAGCCACCGGACAGGGGCTTACAATGAGCAGTTCTTC
14	TRBV29-1	TRBD2	few	TRBJ2-1	CSGRLAGRGNEQFF	TGCAGCGGCCGACTAGCGGGTCGGGGCAATGAGCAGTTCTTC
16	TRBV9	TRBD2	-	TRBJ2-1	CASSVEELAGVNEQFF	TGTGCCAGCAGCGTAGAGGAACTAGCGGGAGTCAATGAGCAGTTCTTC
13	TRBV7-6	-	few	TRBJ2-7	CASSPSVGSEQYF	TGTGCCAGCAGCCCGTCGGTGGGGAGCGAGCAGTACTTC
15	TRBV7-2	-	-	TRBJ2-3	CASSLAGIKTDTQYF	TGTGCCAGCAGCTTAGCCGGGATTAAGACAGATACGCAGTATTTT
13	TRBV3-1	-	many	TRBJ1-2	CASSQDSGYGYTF	TGTGCCAGCAGCCAAGATTCGGGCTATGGCTACACCTTC
14	TRBV6-1	-	many	TRBJ2-5	CASSPDSSFGTQYF	TGTGCCAGCAGTCCGGACAGCTCCTTTGGGACCCAGTACTTC
13	TRBV6-5	-	-	TRBJ1-5	CASSYSTPQPQHF	TGTGCCAGCAGTTACTCGACACCTCAGCCCCAGCATTTT
16	TRBV27	-	-	TRBJ2-1	CASSLNSLGRGGEQFF	TGTGCCAGCAGTTTAAACAGCTTAGGCCGTGGAGGTGAGCAGTTCTTC
15	TRBV6-1	-	many	TRBJ2-5	CASIGRDGGDETQYF	TGTGCCAGCATAGGGCGGGACGGAGGGGATGAGACCCAGTACTTC
15	TRBV4-2	-	few	TRBJ1-1	CASSQDLSRNTEAFF	TGTGCCAGCAGCCAAGATCTTAGCAGAAACACTGAAGCTTTCTTT
14	TRBV20-1	-	-	TRBJ1-4	CSALVGLVSEKLFF	TGCAGTGCCCTGGTAGGGCTAGTGAGCGAAAAACTGTTTTTT
13	TRBV3-1	TRBD1	many	TRBJ2-5	CASSYDRDETQYF	TGTGCCAGCAGTTACGACAGGGACGAGACCCAGTACTTC
13	TRBV4-1	TRBD2	-	TRBJ2-7	CASSQGGANEQYF	TGCGCCAGCAGCCAGGGAGGGGCGAACGAGCAGTACTTC
14	TRBV29-1	TRBD2	-	TRBJ2-1	CSVEIVLARNEQFF	TGCAGCGTTGAAATAGTACTAGCGAGGAATGAGCAGTTCTTC
17	TRBV11-2	TRBD1	many	TRBJ2-7	CASSSTSGTGGTYEQYF	TGTGCCAGCAGCTCAACCTCCGGGACAGGGGGAACCTACGAGCAGTACTTC
16	TRBV11-2	-	many	TRBJ1-2	CASSLDQVPGVYGYTF	TGTGCCAGCAGCTTAGACCAAGTCCCGGGGGTCTATGGCTACACCTTC
15	TRBV5-1	TRBD1	-	TRBJ2-5	CASSFGTGGTETQYF	TGCGCCAGCAGCTTCGGGACAGGGGGAACGGAGACCCAGTACTTC
11	TRBV7-8	-	few	TRBJ2-4	CASSLDNIQYF	TGTGCCAGCAGCTTAGATAACATTCAGTACTTC
13	TRBV12-3/TRBV12-4	-	-	TRBJ2-1	CASSLGTVNEQFF	TGTGCCAGCAGTTTAGGGACAGTCAATGAGCAGTTCTTC
15	TRBV3-1	-	few	TRBJ2-7	CASSQDWRTGTEQYF	TGTGCCAGCAGCCAAGATTGGAGAACAGGGACCGAGCAGTACTTC
14	TRBV4-1	-	many	TRBJ2-5	CASSQDQAIPGQYF	TGCGCCAGCAGCCAAGATCAAGCCATCCCGGGCCAGTACTTC
15	TRBV30	-	-	TRBJ2-2	CAWSWAGRVTGELFF	TGTGCCTGGAGCTGGGCGGGAAGGGTAACCGGGGAGCTGTTTTTT
14	TRBV3-1	-	-	TRBJ2-7	CASSTDRHSYEQYF	TGTGCCAGCAGCACTGACAGGCACTCCTACGAGCAGTACTTC
19	TRBV6-2/TRBV6-3	TRBD1	few	TRBJ1-6	CASSYSIRMPGGRYSPLHF	TGTGCCAGCAGTTACTCGATAAGGATGCCAGGGGGCAGGTATTCACCCCTCCACTTT
11	TRBV5-1	-	many	TRBJ2-5	CASSGQETQYF	TGTGCCAGCAGTGGGCAAGAGACCCAGTACTTC
13	TRBV4-1	-	-	TRBJ2-2	CASSLGGRGELFF	TGCGCCAGCAGCCTAGGGGGTCGGGGGGAGCTGTTTTTT
19	TRBV4-3	-	-	TRBJ1-2	CASSQAPQGYREVYYGYTF	TGCGCCAGCAGCCAAGCCCCACAAGGATACAGGGAAGTTTACTATGGCTACACCTTC
19	TRBV7-8	TRBD1	-	TRBJ1-1	CASSFTQGGGSGMNTEAFF	TGTGCCAGCAGCTTTACACAGGGGGGGGGTTCGGGTATGAACACTGAAGCTTTCTTT
15	TRBV2	TRBD1	many	TRBJ1-1	CASSPDRVWNTEAFF	TGTGCCAGCAGTCCCGACAGGGTTTGGAACACTGAAGCTTTCTTT
13	TRBV12-3/TRBV12-4	-	once	TRBJ2-3	CASRPIGGDTQYF	TGTGCCAGCAGACCTATAGGGGGGGATACGCAGTATTTT
14	TRBV5-1	-	-	TRBJ2-1	CASSLEVNNNEQFF	TGCGCCAGCAGCTTGGAGGTAAATAACAATGAGCAGTTCTTC
15	TRBV10-3	-	many	TRBJ2-1	CAISGGGSSYNEQFF	TGTGCCATCAGTGGTGGGGGGAGCTCCTACAATGAGCAGTTCTTC